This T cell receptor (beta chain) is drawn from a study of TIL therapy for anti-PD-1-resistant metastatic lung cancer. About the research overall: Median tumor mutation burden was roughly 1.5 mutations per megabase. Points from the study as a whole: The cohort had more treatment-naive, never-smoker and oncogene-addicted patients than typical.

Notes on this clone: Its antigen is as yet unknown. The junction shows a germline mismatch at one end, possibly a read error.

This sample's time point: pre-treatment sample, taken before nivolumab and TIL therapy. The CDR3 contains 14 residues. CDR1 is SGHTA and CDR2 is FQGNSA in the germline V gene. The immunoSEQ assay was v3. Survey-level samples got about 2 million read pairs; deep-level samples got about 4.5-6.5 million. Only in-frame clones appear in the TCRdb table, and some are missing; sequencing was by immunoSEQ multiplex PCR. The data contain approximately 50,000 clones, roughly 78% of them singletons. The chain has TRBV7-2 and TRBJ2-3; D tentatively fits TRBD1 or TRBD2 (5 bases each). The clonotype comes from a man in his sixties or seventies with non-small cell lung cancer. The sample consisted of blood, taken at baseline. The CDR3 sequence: CASTLSEGPDTQYF. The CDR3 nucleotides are TGTGCCAGCACCTTATCAGAGGGGCCAGATACGCAGTATTTT.